In its sample, the clone carrying this T cell receptor beta chain was seen a few times. This entry comes from a study of blood T cell repertoires in COVID-19. On the study more broadly: Sample material is recorded as cDNA or gDNA derived from T cells, B-cell-depleted T cells, or PBMCs.

Study processing details: Estimated nucleated cell counts came from reference gene primer amplification. Profiling relied on immunoSEQ multiplex PCR, and the TCRdb table lists in-frame clones only, not all of them. V, J and clone size derive from that table, while D and trimming were established from the DNA sequence. The sample contains about 46,000 clones, approximately 85% of which appear only once. The clonotype was recovered from a human donor in a cohort sampled during active COVID-19. The donor label of this sample is uncertain. What was sequenced was peripheral blood.

The CDR3 nucleotides read TGCGCCAGCAGCTTTGAGGGCCGTAATCACGATGAGCAGTTCTTC. Translating it yields CASSFEGRNHDEQFF. The genes are TRBV5-1 and TRBJ2-1; D perhaps matches TRBD2 (5 bases). Germline V gene data show CDR1 as SGHRS and CDR2 as YFSETQ. The CDR3 runs to 15 residues. V was clipped by 2 bases and J by 8 bases, with 17 bases between them.